This T cell receptor (beta chain) derives from a study of shared clonotypes between healthy human individuals. Study outcomes and limitations: Represented genetic and exposure-history diversity was restricted by having few donors.

A word on this clone: Its antigen is undetermined.

Memory CD4+ cells were the fraction left after CD45RA+ naive selection. The germline V gene has CDR1 MNHEY and CDR2 SMNVEV (reference sequence). The CDR3 has 14 residues. V lost 3 bases and J lost 8, with 16 bases in between. Deep-level settings were used for running the assay. Per the study methods: ImmunoSEQ gave junction-only sequences without quality scores, so filtering differed. Generated by immunoSEQ multiplex PCR, the TCRdb table keeps only in-frame clones and is missing some. V and J calls and clone size are copied from that table; D and trimming were computed from the DNA. The sample shows some 1 million clones, around 76% of them seen only once.

Sequenced: memory CD4+ T cells sorted from blood. Subset noted: CD45RA-negative fraction. The chain combines TRBV27 with TRBJ1-2, with a possible D match to TRBD1 (6 bases). The receptor was derived from a man aged 18-30 years in good health. This CDR3 is CASSLGVTGAGYTF. CDR3 nucleotides: TGTGCCAGCAGTTTGGGGGTTACGGGGGCCGGCTACACCTTC.